The rows below give T cell receptor beta chains drawn from one sample of a study of cytomegalovirus exposure and HLA in healthy donors. Here immunoSEQ multiplex PCR was the method, and the copy in TCRdb shows in-frame clones only, minus some. This sample's table has approximately 50,000 clones. The sample was PBMCs. The receptors originated from a male donor in good health and CMV-seropositive. Both conserved end residues are part of each CDR3. A D gene is named only where the DNA matches it firmly.

v_gene	d_gene	j_gene	CDR3aa	CDR3nt
TRBV11-2	-	TRBJ2-1	CASSINRASGFTNEQFF	TGTGCCAGCAGCATCAACAGGGCCAGCGGATTTACCAATGAGCAGTTCTTC
TRBV7-3	-	TRBJ2-1	CASSSAGGQGSYNEQFF	TGTGCCAGCAGCTCGGCGGGGGGACAGGGCTCCTACAATGAGCAGTTCTTC
TRBV19	TRBD1	TRBJ1-1	CASSPRTGGYTEAFF	TGTGCCAGTAGTCCCAGGACAGGGGGTTATACTGAAGCTTTCTTT
TRBV10-3	TRBD2	TRBJ2-1	CTISGGPGLAGPSSYNEQFF	TGTACCATCAGTGGTGGCCCGGGACTAGCGGGGCCGAGCTCCTACAATGAGCAGTTCTTC
TRBV27	TRBD2	TRBJ2-3	CASSFTLAGGLRTDTQYF	TGTGCCAGCAGTTTTACGCTAGCGGGGGGGCTGCGCACAGATACGCAGTATTTT
TRBV2	-	TRBJ1-2	CASGTVYGYTF	TGTGCCAGCGGAACAGTTTATGGCTACACCTTC
TRBV5-5	-	TRBJ1-1	CASSLYYVNTEAFF	TGTGCCAGCAGCTTATATTATGTGAACACTGAAGCTTTCTTT
TRBV9	-	TRBJ2-2	CASSEPGNTGELFF	TGTGCCAGCAGCGAACCAGGGAACACCGGGGAGCTGTTTTTT
TRBV7-2	-	TRBJ1-2	CASSLERVSYGYTF	TGTGCCAGCAGCTTAGAACGGGTCTCCTATGGCTACACCTTC
TRBV7-6	TRBD2	TRBJ2-7	CASSLGPGGPNEQYF	TGTGCCAGCAGCTTGGGGCCGGGGGGGCCCAACGAGCAGTACTTC
TRBV15	-	TRBJ1-4	CATSRGSEDAEKLFF	TGTGCCACCAGCAGAGGGTCGGAGGACGCTGAAAAACTGTTTTTT
TRBV6-6	-	TRBJ1-6	CASSYSTGSFSPLHF	TGTGCCAGCAGTTACTCCACAGGATCTTTCTCACCCCTCCACTTT
TRBV7-9	-	TRBJ1-2	CASSSQKTGPGYTF	TGTGCCAGCAGCTCCCAAAAAACAGGCCCGGGCTACACCTTC
TRBV4-2	TRBD1	TRBJ2-5	CASSQSPDRGGETQYF	TGTGCCAGCAGCCAGTCCCCGGACAGGGGGGGAGAGACCCAGTACTTC
TRBV10-3	TRBD2	TRBJ2-5	CAISVAGGPKETQYF	TGTGCCATCAGTGTGGCGGGGGGGCCTAAAGAGACCCAGTACTTC
TRBV7-8	-	TRBJ2-7	CASSSTGSYYEQYF	TGTGCCAGCAGTTCAACCGGGAGTTACTACGAGCAGTACTTC
TRBV27	TRBD1	TRBJ1-4	CASRQGTLATNEKLFF	TGTGCCAGCCGACAGGGGACCCTTGCAACTAATGAAAAACTGTTTTTT
TRBV27	TRBD1	TRBJ1-2	CASSLSPRGNYGYTF	TGTGCCAGCAGTTTATCACCCAGGGGGAACTATGGCTACACCTTC
TRBV7-2	TRBD1	TRBJ1-5	CASSFYRGDQPQHF	TGTGCCAGCAGCTTTTACAGGGGCGATCAGCCCCAGCATTTT
TRBV19	TRBD1	TRBJ2-3	CASSMDRGDTQYF	TGTGCCAGTAGTATGGACAGGGGGGATACGCAGTATTTT
TRBV9	-	TRBJ2-1	CASSVVEGNEQFF	TGTGCCAGCAGCGTAGTGGAGGGGAATGAGCAGTTCTTC
TRBV2	TRBD2	TRBJ2-1	CASSEAPPSGGLNEQFF	TGTGCCAGCAGTGAAGCCCCTCCTAGCGGGGGGCTCAATGAGCAGTTCTTC
TRBV4-1	TRBD1	TRBJ1-5	CASSQEGGQGNQPQHF	TGCGCCAGCAGCCAAGAGGGTGGACAGGGCAATCAGCCCCAGCATTTT
TRBV30	TRBD1	TRBJ2-5	CAGDRGLQETQYF	TGTGCCGGTGACAGGGGGCTCCAAGAGACCCAGTACTTC
TRBV30	TRBD1	TRBJ2-7	CAWSAPGQGTHEQYF	TGTGCCTGGAGTGCTCCGGGACAGGGGACCCACGAGCAGTACTTC
TRBV19	TRBD1	TRBJ2-2	CASRVAPGQGYTGELFF	TGTGCCAGTAGGGTGGCCCCGGGACAGGGCTACACCGGGGAGCTGTTTTTT
TRBV5-6	TRBD1	TRBJ2-7	CASSFGTGNYEQYF	TGTGCCAGCAGCTTCGGGACAGGTAACTACGAGCAGTACTTC
TRBV6-5	TRBD2	TRBJ2-7	CASSYGTSGEQYF	TGTGCCAGCAGTTACGGGACTAGCGGCGAGCAGTACTTC
TRBV19	TRBD1	TRBJ1-2	CARITAEGASGYTF	TGTGCCAGGATCACTGCGGAGGGGGCAAGTGGCTACACCTTC
TRBV27	-	TRBJ2-3	CASSSSDTQYF	TGTGCCAGCAGTTCATCAGATACGCAGTATTTT
TRBV5-1	-	TRBJ2-7	CASSPGDYEQYF	TGCGCCAGCAGCCCGGGAGACTACGAGCAGTACTTC
TRBV28	-	TRBJ1-3	CASSLFGRTGSGPHSGNTIYF	TGTGCCAGCAGCCTATTCGGACGAACAGGGAGCGGCCCCCACTCTGGAAACACCATATATTTT
TRBV6-5	-	TRBJ1-3	CASSTTQQTGNTIYF	TGTGCCAGCAGTACGACACAGCAGACTGGAAACACCATATATTTT
TRBV4-2	-	TRBJ2-1	CASSLSTAGAGNEQFF	TGTGCCAGCAGCCTAAGTACCGCGGGGGCTGGCAATGAGCAGTTCTTC
TRBV25-1	-	TRBJ2-1	CASSVGNEQFF	TGTGCCAGCAGTGTCGGCAATGAGCAGTTCTTC
TRBV4-1	-	TRBJ2-5	CASSQAGRAQETQYF	TGCGCCAGCAGCCAAGCGGGCAGGGCCCAAGAGACCCAGTACTTC